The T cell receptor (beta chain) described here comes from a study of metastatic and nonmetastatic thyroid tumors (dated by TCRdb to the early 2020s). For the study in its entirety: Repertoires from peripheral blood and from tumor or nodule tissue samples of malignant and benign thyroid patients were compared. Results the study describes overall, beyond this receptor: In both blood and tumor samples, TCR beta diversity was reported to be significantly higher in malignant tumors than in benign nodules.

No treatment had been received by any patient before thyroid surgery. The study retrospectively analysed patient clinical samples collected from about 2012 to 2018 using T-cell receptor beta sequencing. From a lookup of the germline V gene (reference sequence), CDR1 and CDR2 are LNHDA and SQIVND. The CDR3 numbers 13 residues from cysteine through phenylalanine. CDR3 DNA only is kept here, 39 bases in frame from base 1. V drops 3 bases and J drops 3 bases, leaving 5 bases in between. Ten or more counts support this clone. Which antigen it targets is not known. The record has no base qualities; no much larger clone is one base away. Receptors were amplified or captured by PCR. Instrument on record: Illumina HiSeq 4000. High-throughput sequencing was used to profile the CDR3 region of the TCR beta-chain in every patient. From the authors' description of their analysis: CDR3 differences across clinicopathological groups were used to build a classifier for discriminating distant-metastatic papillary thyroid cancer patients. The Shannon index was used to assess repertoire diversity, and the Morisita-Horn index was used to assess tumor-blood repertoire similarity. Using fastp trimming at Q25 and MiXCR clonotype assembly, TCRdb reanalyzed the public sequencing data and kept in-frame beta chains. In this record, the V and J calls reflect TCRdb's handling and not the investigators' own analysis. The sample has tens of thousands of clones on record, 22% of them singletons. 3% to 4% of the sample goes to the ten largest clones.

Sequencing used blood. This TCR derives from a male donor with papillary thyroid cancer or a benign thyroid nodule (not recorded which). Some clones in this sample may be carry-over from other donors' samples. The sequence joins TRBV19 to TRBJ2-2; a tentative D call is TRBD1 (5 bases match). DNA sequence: TGTGCCAGTAGTATGGGGCACACCGGGGAGCTGTTTTTT. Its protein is CASSMGHTGELFF.